This TCR beta chain was identified in a study of OX40 agonist ivuxolimab in advanced cancers. Study in general: Every 2 weeks, ivuxolimab was infused into the patients intravenously at between 0.01 and 10 mg/kg. Broader study findings: CD8+ T cells were the subset that, on average, had more expanded clones than CD4+.

Germline V gene data show CDR1 as SGHTA and CDR2 as FQGNSA. The CDR3 is 16 residues long. The germline V and J ends were trimmed by 5 bases and 1 base, with 14 bases remaining between them. Here immunoSEQ multiplex PCR was the method, and the copy in TCRdb shows in-frame clones only, minus some. The sample lists tens of thousands of clones; about 89% were seen once. Of note for this clone: Its target is unknown.

The sample consisted of CD4+ or CD8+ T cells sorted from blood, taken in a trial of the OX40 agonist ivuxolimab. The V and J genes are TRBV7-2 and TRBJ2-2; D uncertain. The sequence came from an adult with an advanced solid tumor such as melanoma, head and neck, liver or kidney cancer. The CDR3 coding sequence is TGTGCCAGCAGCAACCCCGACGGATTGAACACCGGGGAGCTGTTTTTT. Amino acid sequence: CASSNPDGLNTGELFF.